This passage covers 31 T cell receptor beta chains from one sample sequenced in a study of T cells in Graves' hyperthyroidism and ophthalmopathy (dated by TCRdb to about 2019). The library was generated by multiplex PCR. The sequencer was an Illumina HiSeq 2000. The TCR beta CDR3 regions were amplified from the RNA transcripts. A first-round RT-PCR of the TCR CDR3 used the HTBI primer set with the Qiagen OneStep RT-PCR kit. Clones were called with MiXCR by TCRdb after fastp trimmed the public reads at Q25, and only in-frame beta chains were retained. One record per CDR3 amino acid sequence lists the most common genes and DNA. The sample includes 370,000 or so distinct CDR3 sequences, with just under 25% observed a single time. 73% of the sample is in the top ten clones. Source material: blood. These receptors all stem from a man aged 45-65 years with Graves' hyperthyroidism.

In its sample, this clonotype was seen many times. The chain carries TRBV11-2 and TRBJ2-3; no definite D call. The CDR3 extends over 12 amino acids. CDR1 SGHAT and CDR2 FQNNGV come from the germline V gene. V was pared by 1 base and J by 5 bases, with 4 bases between. The CDR3 protein is CASSLGVDTQYF. In DNA, the CDR3 is TGTGCCAGCAGCTTAGGCGTAGATACGCAGTATTTT.

The rearrangement links TRBV7-3 to TRBJ2-2; possibly TRBD2 for D (5 bases). The CDR3 sequence is 15 residues long. Germline V CDR1 and CDR2: SGHTA, FQGTGA. Trimming took off 0 bases at V and 1 base at J, with 6 bases between the two ends. CDR3 protein: CASSLTAGNTGELFF. The CDR3 region has the DNA TGTGCCAGCAGCTTAACGGCGGGGAACACCGGGGAGCTGTTTTTT. Full variable domain (rest looked up from reference TRBV7-3 and TRBJ2-2): GAGVSQTPSNKVTEKGKYVELRCDPISGHTALYWYRQSLGQGPEFLIYFQGTGAADDSGLPNDRFFAVRPEGSVSTLKIQRTERGDSAVYLCASSLTAGNTGELFFGEGSRLTVL.

This clonotype was picked up many times. The gene calls are TRBV7-3 and TRBJ2-7, with D tentatively TRBD1 (6 bases). Germline V gene data show CDR1 as SGHTA and CDR2 as FQGTGA. The ends were cut back, 4 bases at V and 2 bases at J, with 15 bases in the middle. This CDR3 has 15 amino acids. Here the CDR3 reads CASSSGVLETYEQYF. In DNA, the CDR3 is TGTGCCAGCAGCTCAGGGGTCCTAGAGACCTACGAGCAGTACTTC.

This chain connects TRBV29-1 to TRBJ1-1; weak D call: TRBD1 (5 bases). The V gene's germline CDR1 is SQVTM and CDR2 ANQGSEA. The CDR3 extends over 12 amino acids. The CDR3 reads CSGLAGDTEAFF. The CDR3 nucleotides are TGCAGTGGGCTGGCGGGGGATACTGAAGCTTTCTTT.

This clonotype was recorded many times. This chain joins TRBV6-1 and TRBJ2-7; D is ambiguous. Deletions cut 3 bases from V and 3 bases from J, with 3 bases between. CDR3 length: 11 amino acids. Per the germline V gene, CDR1 is MNHNS and CDR2 is SASEGT. CDR3 DNA: TGTGCCAGCAGTGATTTCTACGAGCAGTACTTC. Its protein product is CASSDFYEQYF.

In this sample, this clonotype turned up a few times. This chain uses TRBV20-1 with TRBJ2-7; TRBD1 is a possible D gene (5 bases). With 5 bases removed from V and 0 bases from J, the gap between germline ends came to 23 bases. Germline lookup yields CDR1 DFQATT and CDR2 SNEGSKA (reference sequence). The CDR3 is 17 residues long. This CDR3 is CSALGILPGPNSYEQYF. CDR3 DNA sequence: TGCAGTGCTTTGGGCATTTTGCCAGGGCCCAACTCCTACGAGCAGTACTTC.

The chain links TRBV12-5 to TRBJ1-5, with a weak D call TRBD1 (6 bases). Germline CDR1 LGHNT, CDR2 FRNRAP. The V end was cut by 3 bases, the J end by 4 bases, with 19 bases between. CDR3 size: 17 residues. This chain's CDR3 is CASGFRPWTDSNQPQHF. CDR3 sequence (DNA): TGTGCTAGTGGTTTCAGACCCTGGACAGATTCGAATCAGCCCCAGCATTTT. Filled out from reference TRBV12-5 and TRBJ1-5, the complete variable domain reads DARVTQTPRHKVTEMGQEVTMRCQPILGHNTVFWYRQTMMQGLELLAYFRNRAPLDDSGMPKDRFSAEMPDATLATLKIQPSEPRDSAVYFCASGFRPWTDSNQPQHFGDGTRLSIL.

The CDR3 nucleotides read TGTGCCATCAGGGACGGGGACCAGCCCCAGCATTTT. This encodes CAIRDGDQPQHF. The V gene is TRBV10-3, the J gene TRBJ1-5; a weak D match, TRBD1 (5 bases). CDR1 is ENHRY, CDR2 SYGVKD, per germline. V lost 6 bases and J lost 7, with 10 bases in between. The CDR3 consists of 12 residues.

The genes are TRBV12-3 or TRBV12-4 and TRBJ2-3; D gene unclear. V lost 5 bases, J lost 4 bases, and 7 bases lay in between. This CDR3 has 12 residues. CDR3 sequence reads: CASSPAPDTQYF. DNA of the CDR3: TGTGCCAGCAGTCCAGCCCCAGATACGCAGTATTTT.

This clonotype has at least ten counts. The rearrangement links TRBV18 to TRBJ2-3; no clear D. The CDR3 is made up of 13 amino acids. Germline CDR1 is KGHSH and CDR2 is LQKENI. The germline V and J ends were trimmed by 2 bases and 2 bases, with 5 bases remaining between them. The CDR3 loop is CASSPAFTDTQYF. CDR3 in DNA: TGTGCCAGCTCACCAGCTTTCACAGATACGCAGTATTTT.

The rearrangement joins TRBV5-6 to TRBJ2-7; 8 positions match TRBD2. Trimming at V came to 4 bases and at J to 2 bases, leaving 11 bases not matched to a gene. The CDR3 length is 16 residues. Per germline, CDR1 SGHDT and CDR2 YYEEEE. The CDR3 loop reads CASSPQPTSGPYEQYF. CDR3 DNA: TGTGCCAGCAGCCCGCAACCTACTAGCGGCCCCTACGAGCAGTACTTC.

The J gene is TRBJ2-7, the V gene TRBV28; D might be TRBD1 (6 bases). The CDR3 spans 14 residues. CDR1 and CDR2 (germline): MDHEN, SYDVKM. The V gene lost 7 bases and the J gene lost 2 bases, with 15 bases spanning the gap. In nucleotides, the CDR3 is TGTGCCAGCACCCTGGGCAGGGGCGCCTACGAGCAGTACTTC. Amino acids: CASTLGRGAYEQYF.

The rearrangement joins TRBV20-1 to TRBJ2-2, with a weak D call TRBD2 (5 bases). Per the germline V gene, CDR1 is DFQATT and CDR2 is SNEGSKA (reference sequence). Trimming pared 6 bases from V and 0 bases from J, leaving 20 bases between. This CDR3 is 17 amino acids long. Here the CDR3 DNA reads TGCAGTGCAGGTGGCGCGGGCCGCCTCTCGAACACCGGGGAGCTGTTTTTT. Translated, it gives CSAGGAGRLSNTGELFF.

This clonotype showed up many times. The chain uses TRBV2 and TRBJ2-3; D remains ambiguous. V was pared by 6 bases and J by 4 bases, with 11 bases between. The CDR3 is 13 residues long. Germline V gives CDR1 SNHLY, CDR2 FYNNEI. CDR3 in amino acids: CASSLLRPDTQYF. In DNA form, the CDR3 reads TGTGCCAGCAGCCTGCTAAGGCCAGATACGCAGTATTTT.

This clonotype was counted a few times. The V gene is TRBV5-1, the J gene TRBJ2-5; TRBD1 aligns across 7 bases. V shed 4 bases, J shed 4 bases, and the junction held 7 bases outside the gene matches. Germline values: CDR1 SGHRS, CDR2 YFSETQ. The CDR3 is made up of 14 amino acids. The CDR3 coding sequence is TGCGCCAGCAGCCGGAACAGGGGCGGAGAGACCCAGTACTTC. Translating it yields CASSRNRGGETQYF.

Many counts were recorded for this clonotype. The chain joins TRBV2 to TRBJ2-7; D unclear. CDR3 length equals 15 residues. CDR1 SNHLY and CDR2 FYNNEI come from the germline V gene. Deletions cut 5 bases from V and 2 bases from J, with 16 bases between. CDR3 amino acids: CASSNSSPLTYEQYF. In nucleotides, the CDR3 is TGTGCCAGCAGTAACAGTAGCCCACTTACCTACGAGCAGTACTTC.

The chain recombines TRBV28 with TRBJ2-7; TRBD1 matches 11 bases. Trimming cost V 6 bases and J 3 bases; bases outside gene matches: 10. Germline assignment: CDR1 MDHEN and CDR2 SYDVKM. The CDR3 runs 16 residues. In nucleotides, the CDR3 is TGTGCCAGCAGCCGTAAACCGGGACAGGGGGGCTACGAGCAGTACTTC. Translating gives CASSRKPGQGGYEQYF.

This clonotype appeared a few times. The chain is built from TRBV2 and TRBJ1-2, with D perhaps TRBD1 (6 bases). Germline CDR1 reads SNHLY; CDR2 reads FYNNEI. The CDR3 loop spans 11 amino acids. V was clipped by 7 bases and J by 3 bases, with 6 bases between them. As DNA, the CDR3 is TGTGCCAGCAACAGGGACTATGGCTACACCTTC. Translation: CASNRDYGYTF.

The table lists this clonotype with many counts. CDR3 sequence (DNA): TGTGCCAGCAGTTCCGCGGGGGCCGGAAACACCATATATTTT. Amino acid sequence: CASSSAGAGNTIYF. This chain uses TRBV12-3 or TRBV12-4 with TRBJ1-3; perhaps TRBD1 as D (6 bases). This CDR3 spans 14 amino acids. V shed 4 bases and J shed 4 bases, with 11 bases lying between them.

The genes are TRBV7-3 and TRBJ1-1, with unresolved D. Germline lookup yields CDR1 SGHTA and CDR2 FQGTGA. The CDR3 loop spans 15 amino acids. Deletions cut 4 bases from V and 5 bases from J, with 17 bases between. The CDR3 nucleotides read TGTGCCAGCAGCTCCAGAGGAGGGCCTGGGACTGAAGCTTTCTTT. It is translated as CASSSRGGPGTEAFF.

The rearrangement joins TRBV9 to TRBJ2-5; tentative D call: TRBD2 (6 bases). V was shortened by 4 bases and J by 5 bases, with 18 bases between the two germline ends. Germline CDR1 reads SGDLS; CDR2 reads YYNGEE. This CDR3 is 15 amino acids long. CDR3 DNA sequence: TGTGCCAGCAGCCCCCAGGCAGGACGGGGGGAGACCCAGTACTTC. This gives the protein CASSPQAGRGETQYF.

At least ten counts were recorded for this clonotype. The chain uses TRBV11-2 and TRBJ2-7, with D perhaps TRBD1 or TRBD2 (7 bases each). CDR3 size: 15 residues. Germline loops: CDR1 SGHAT, CDR2 FQNNGV. V shed 5 bases and J shed 1 base, with 15 bases lying between them. DNA for the CDR3: TGTGCCAGCAGCCTGAGGGAGGGGGCTTCCTACGAGCAGTACTTC. Protein product: CASSLREGASYEQYF.

This clonotype was counted at least ten times. The rearrangement links TRBV28 to TRBJ2-1; D is undetermined. Germline V gene data show CDR1 as MDHEN and CDR2 as SYDVKM. This CDR3 has 12 residues. With 6 bases removed from V and 3 bases from J, the gap between germline ends came to 6 bases. CDR3 coding DNA: TGTGCCAGCAGCGCCAACTACAATGAGCAGTTCTTC. It specifies CASSANYNEQFF.

The V and J genes are TRBV2 and TRBJ2-6; D gene unclear. Germline V gene data show CDR1 as SNHLY and CDR2 as FYNNEI. V shed 8 bases and J shed 1 base, with 9 bases lying between them. The CDR3 is made up of 14 amino acids. CDR3 amino acids: CASGILSGANVLTF. The DNA of the CDR3 is TGTGCCAGCGGGATTCTTTCTGGGGCCAACGTCCTGACTTTC.

The J gene is TRBJ2-7, the V gene TRBV19; TRBD1 aligns across 8 bases. The CDR3 is 14 amino acids. J gave up 5 bases and V 3 bases, and 6 bases lay outside the gene matches. Germline V gene sequence: CDR1 LNHDA, CDR2 SQIVND (reference sequence). The CDR3 nucleotides are TGTGCCAGTAGTATGGGGACAGGCGCCAACGAGCAGTACTTC. Its translation: CASSMGTGANEQYF.

This clonotype was observed a handful of times. This sequence joins TRBV2 and TRBJ1-5; 7 bases are a match to TRBD1. The V gene end was trimmed by 2 bases and the J gene end by 4 bases; junction bases not matched to a gene: 11. The CDR3 is made up of 17 amino acids. Germline V gives CDR1 SNHLY, CDR2 FYNNEI. CDR3 sequence (DNA): TGTGCCAGCAGTGAAATACCAGGGGGGGCGCGGAATCAGCCCCAGCATTTT. Translated, it gives CASSEIPGGARNQPQHF.

The chain recombines TRBV10-2 with TRBJ2-7; 7 positions agree with TRBD2. This CDR3 has 17 amino acids. CDR1 is WSHSY, CDR2 SAAADI, per germline. With 6 bases clipped from V and 1 base from J, the junction kept 15 bases outside the gene matches. DNA of the CDR3: TGCGCCAGCAGCAGATCCGGAGCGGGACGCCGTTCCTACGAGCAGTACTTC. This translates into CASSRSGAGRRSYEQYF.

This clonotype was picked up many times. CDR3 nucleotides: TGTGCCAGCAGCCATCGTGGAGGGGACCAGCCCCAGCATTTT. This gives the protein CASSHRGGDQPQHF. The V gene is TRBV3-1, the J gene TRBJ1-5, with D maybe TRBD1 (5 bases). The CDR3 is made up of 14 amino acids. Trimming took off 3 bases at V and 7 bases at J, with 13 bases between the two ends. Germline V gene sequence: CDR1 LGHDT, CDR2 YNNKEL (reference sequence).

The chain uses TRBV7-9 and TRBJ2-1, with a weak D call TRBD1 (6 bases). The CDR3 runs 13 residues. The V end lost 5 bases, the J end lost 10 bases, and 15 bases lay between the germline ends. Germline CDR1 is SEHNR and CDR2 is FQNEAQ (reference sequence). The CDR3 region is CASSLVGALEQFF. The DNA for the CDR3 is TGTGCCAGCAGCCTCGTGGGGGCTTTAGAGCAGTTCTTC.

V is TRBV3-1 and J is TRBJ2-1; D perhaps matches TRBD2 (6 bases). Trimming shortened V by 2 bases and J by 7 bases, and 12 bases separated the two germline ends. This CDR3 has 14 amino acids. Germline V gene data show CDR1 as LGHDT and CDR2 as YNNKEL (reference sequence). CDR3 nucleotides: TGTGCCAGCAGCCAAATCGGGAGAACGAATGAGCAGTTCTTC. Its translation is CASSQIGRTNEQFF.

This clonotype was detected only a few times. V and J are TRBV5-1 and TRBJ2-1; TRBD2 matches at 9 bases. Per the germline V gene, CDR1 is SGHRS and CDR2 is YFSETQ. The CDR3 totals 15 residues. V shed 5 bases and J 4 bases; nucleotides not matched to a gene: 7. The CDR3 loop is CASRSLAGTYNEQFF. The CDR3 region has the DNA TGCGCCAGCAGATCTCTAGCGGGGACTTACAATGAGCAGTTCTTC.